Each of the 8 T cell receptor beta chains below was sequenced from the same sample in a study of high-grade serous ovarian cancer treatment subgroups. The repertoire was sequenced with immunoSEQ multiplex PCR; TCRdb's copy has only in-frame clones and lacks some. In the table there are about 710 clones, roughly 80% of which are singletons. Tumor samples were taken before definitive surgery or chemotherapy. The sample comprised tumor tissue. The receptors derive from a human donor with high-grade serous ovarian cancer.

The chain has TRBV6-1 and TRBJ2-1; D is unclear. Trimming shortened V by 2 bases and J by 8 bases, and 19 bases separated the two germline ends. CDR1 and CDR2 from the germline V gene are MNHNS and SASEGT. There are 16 residues in the CDR3. DNA for the CDR3: TGTGCCAGCAGTGAAATTGGGGTAGCTCGAGTTGATGAGCAGTTCTTC. This codes for CASSEIGVARVDEQFF.

The V call is TRBV5-4, the J call TRBJ2-2; 10 nucleotides match TRBD2. Trimming removed 0 bases from V and 8 bases from J; junction bases left unmatched: 10. The CDR3 covers 17 residues. From germline, CDR1 is SGHNT and CDR2 YYREEE (reference sequence). The CDR3: CASSLAPSGGVSGELFF. For the CDR3, the DNA is TGTGCCAGCAGCTTGGCCCCTAGCGGGGGAGTGTCAGGGGAGCTGTTTTTT. The variable domain in full, completed from reference TRBV5-4 and TRBJ2-2, reads ETGVTQSPTHLIKTRGQQVTLRCSSQSGHNTVSWYQQALGQGPQFIFQYYREEENGRGNFPPRFSGLQFPNYSSELNVNALELDDSALYLCASSLAPSGGVSGELFFGEGSRLTVL.

The V call is TRBV19, the J call TRBJ1-1, with D unclear. Trimming took 1 base from V and 4 from J, leaving 10 bases between them. The CDR3 has 14 amino acids. Germline V gene sequence: CDR1 LNHDA, CDR2 SQIVND (reference sequence). The CDR3 DNA sequence: TGTGCCAGTAGTATAGGCGGGTGGAGCACTGAAGCTTTCTTT. As protein: CASSIGGWSTEAFF.

The chain couples TRBV6-1 to TRBJ2-1, with unresolved D. The CDR3 is 8 residues long. Between the trimmed V and J ends, which lost 6 bases and 15 bases, there was a span of 6 bases. Looked up from germline, CDR1 is MNHNS and CDR2 is SASEGT. DNA for the CDR3: TGTGCCAGCAGAGCCCCGTTCTTC. Protein product: CASRAPFF.

The rearrangement uses TRBV5-1 and TRBJ2-3; TRBD2 matches at 10 bases. Germline V gives CDR1 SGHRS, CDR2 YFSETQ. The trim removed 4 bases at V and 9 bases at J, leaving 14 bases unmatched. The CDR3 spans 16 residues. CDR3 protein: CASSATSGVEIWTQYF. For the CDR3, the DNA is TGCGCCAGCAGCGCTACTAGCGGGGTAGAAATTTGGACGCAGTATTTT.

The J gene is TRBJ2-3, the V gene TRBV30, with 8 bases lining up with TRBD2. V shed 6 bases and J 5 bases; nucleotides not matched to a gene: 13. CDR1 GTSNPN and CDR2 SVGIG come from the germline V gene (reference sequence). This CDR3 region has 15 residues. The CDR3 DNA follows: TGTGCCTGTTCGCGAGACGGGAGGGTTGTAGATACGCAGTATTTT. Encoded protein: CACSRDGRVVDTQYF.

The J gene is TRBJ2-1, the V gene TRBV11-2; a weak D match, TRBD2 (5 bases). Germline V gene data show CDR1 as SGHAT and CDR2 as FQNNGV. The germline V and J ends were trimmed by 5 bases and 8 bases, with 13 bases remaining between them. This CDR3 comprises 13 residues. As DNA, the CDR3 is TGTGCCAGCAGCAGCGGACCCAAAGATGAGCAGTTCTTC. It yields the protein CASSSGPKDEQFF.

The rearrangement uses TRBV7-2 and TRBJ2-7; D remains unclear. Trimming left V 2 bases short and J 2 bases short, with 13 bases between. Germline V gene data show CDR1 as SGHTA and CDR2 as FQGNSA. The CDR3 length is 15 residues. The CDR3 sequence: CASSLYQDLTYEQYV. The CDR3 coding sequence is TGTGCCAGCAGCTTATATCAGGATTTGACCTACGAGCAGTACGTC.